This TCR beta chain appears in the sequencing data of a study of cytomegalovirus exposure and HLA in healthy donors. Broader study findings: A later analysis showed TCR association rates differing by HLA locus, peaking at DRB1 and lowest at HLA-C. Later analysis revealed greater clonal expansion in HLA-associated TCR beta chains than in equally common others.

The CDR3 spans 14 residues. CDR1 is MGHRA and CDR2 is YSYEKL in the germline V gene. V shed 6 bases and J shed 1 base, with 12 bases lying between them. Comments on this clone: The antigen is undetermined.

The PCR made use of 60 Vbeta and 13 Jbeta primers. Sequencing was performed with immunoSEQ multiplex PCR; in TCRdb, only in-frame clones are kept and a portion is missing. Of around 200,000 clones listed, over 75% are singletons. The chain employs TRBV4-1 and TRBJ1-2; unclear D gene. The sample was PBMCs. The receptor comes from a female donor in good health and CMV-seronegative. CDR3 coding DNA: TGCGCCAGCAGTTCAGCGGGTTATAACTATGGCTACACCTTC. This gives the protein CASSSAGYNYGYTF.